Listed below are T cell receptor beta chains from one sample, sequenced in a study of shared clonotypes between healthy human individuals. Only in-frame clones appear in the TCRdb table, and some are missing; sequencing was by immunoSEQ multiplex PCR. The sample has around 640,000 clones; roughly 96% are singletons. Sequenced sample: naive CD8+ T cells sorted from blood. Receptor source: a woman aged 30 to 39 in good health. The CDR3 runs from the conserved cysteine through the conserved F or W. Each record gives: D gene, V gene, J gene, clone size, CDR3 protein, CDR3 DNA. D genes are given only for firm matches. Only part of the rows carry a size: once, few, many, or a class if the clone is expanded.

d_call: NA
v_call: TRBV29-1
j_call: TRBJ1-2
clone_size: NA
cdr3_aa: CSVEGSILGYGYTF
cdr3_nt: TGCAGCGTTGAAGGGAGTATTCTGGGCTATGGCTACACCTTC

d_call: TRBD2
v_call: TRBV27
j_call: TRBJ2-3
clone_size: NA
cdr3_aa: CASSPIAGAVDTQYF
cdr3_nt: TGTGCCAGCAGTCCAATTGCGGGAGCAGTAGATACGCAGTATTTT

d_call: TRBD1
v_call: TRBV2
j_call: TRBJ2-7
clone_size: NA
cdr3_aa: CASGQGASYEQYF
cdr3_nt: TGTGCCAGCGGACAGGGGGCCTCCTACGAGCAGTACTTC

d_call: NA
v_call: TRBV2
j_call: TRBJ2-7
clone_size: NA
cdr3_aa: CASTLDSSTHEQYF
cdr3_nt: TGTGCCAGCACCCTGGACAGTTCTACCCACGAGCAGTACTTC

d_call: TRBD2
v_call: TRBV4-2
j_call: TRBJ2-7
clone_size: NA
cdr3_aa: CASSQEPGLAVSYEQYF
cdr3_nt: TGTGCCAGCAGCCAAGAACCGGGACTAGCGGTATCCTACGAGCAGTACTTC

d_call: NA
v_call: TRBV5-1
j_call: TRBJ2-2
clone_size: NA
cdr3_aa: CASSFRATIRTNTGELFF
cdr3_nt: TGCGCCAGCAGCTTCCGTGCTACTATAAGAACGAACACCGGGGAGCTGTTTTTT

d_call: NA
v_call: TRBV6-5
j_call: TRBJ2-1
clone_size: NA
cdr3_aa: CASSYGGVNEQFF
cdr3_nt: TGTGCCAGCAGTTACGGCGGGGTCAATGAGCAGTTCTTC

d_call: NA
v_call: TRBV28
j_call: TRBJ2-7
clone_size: NA
cdr3_aa: CASSLGHYKGEQYF
cdr3_nt: TGTGCCAGCAGTTTGGGACACTACAAGGGCGAGCAGTACTTC

d_call: NA
v_call: TRBV7-8
j_call: TRBJ1-3
clone_size: once
cdr3_aa: CASSLLRGNTIYF
cdr3_nt: TGTGCCAGCAGCTTACTCCGTGGAAACACCATATATTTT

d_call: NA
v_call: TRBV30
j_call: TRBJ1-1
clone_size: few
cdr3_aa: CAWEYGEAFF
cdr3_nt: TGTGCCTGGGAGTATGGTGAAGCTTTCTTT

d_call: NA
v_call: TRBV27
j_call: TRBJ1-5
clone_size: once
cdr3_aa: CASSLSIRYQYQPQHF
cdr3_nt: TGTGCCAGCAGTTTATCGATCCGCTATCAGTATCAGCCCCAGCATTTT

d_call: NA
v_call: TRBV5-4
j_call: TRBJ2-7
clone_size: NA
cdr3_aa: CASSSTGSYEQYF
cdr3_nt: TGTGCCAGCAGCTCCACCGGCTCCTACGAGCAGTACTTC

d_call: NA
v_call: TRBV27
j_call: TRBJ2-3
clone_size: once
cdr3_aa: CASSQFRGARTDTQYF
cdr3_nt: TGTGCCAGCAGCCAATTTCGGGGAGCTCGTACAGATACGCAGTATTTT

d_call: TRBD2
v_call: TRBV6-1
j_call: TRBJ2-1
clone_size: NA
cdr3_aa: CASSEDISGRLVHEQFF
cdr3_nt: TGTGCCAGCAGTGAAGATATAAGCGGGAGGCTGGTACATGAGCAGTTCTTC

d_call: NA
v_call: TRBV5-3
j_call: TRBJ2-5
clone_size: NA
cdr3_aa: CARSEGETQYF
cdr3_nt: TGTGCCAGAAGCGAAGGGGAGACCCAGTACTTC

d_call: TRBD2
v_call: TRBV19
j_call: TRBJ2-5
clone_size: NA
cdr3_aa: CASSPHPRVSGDLGDQYF
cdr3_nt: TGTGCCAGTAGTCCCCATCCCCGGGTTAGCGGGGACCTCGGGGACCAGTACTTC

d_call: NA
v_call: TRBV2
j_call: TRBJ1-1
clone_size: NA
cdr3_aa: CASSDFQVNTEAFF
cdr3_nt: TGTGCCAGCAGTGATTTTCAGGTAAACACTGAAGCTTTCTTT

d_call: NA
v_call: TRBV5-6
j_call: TRBJ2-3
clone_size: NA
cdr3_aa: CASIALTSGVTDTQYF
cdr3_nt: TGTGCCAGCATCGCCCTCACTTCAGGGGTCACAGATACGCAGTATTTT

d_call: NA
v_call: TRBV7-8
j_call: TRBJ2-7
clone_size: NA
cdr3_aa: CASSPLGNEQYF
cdr3_nt: TGTGCCAGCAGCCCTCTCGGGAACGAGCAGTACTTC

d_call: TRBD1
v_call: TRBV7-9
j_call: TRBJ2-2
clone_size: NA
cdr3_aa: CASSHPDRGNTGELFF
cdr3_nt: TGTGCCAGCAGCCATCCGGACAGGGGGAACACCGGGGAGCTGTTTTTT

d_call: TRBD1
v_call: TRBV27
j_call: TRBJ2-7
clone_size: NA
cdr3_aa: CASSLVRRTGPYEQYF
cdr3_nt: TGTGCCAGCAGTTTAGTGAGGAGGACAGGTCCCTACGAGCAGTACTTC

d_call: NA
v_call: TRBV7-8
j_call: TRBJ1-5
clone_size: once
cdr3_aa: CASSWGPSALEPQHF
cdr3_nt: TGTGCCAGCAGCTGGGGCCCCTCGGCTTTGGAGCCCCAGCATTTT

d_call: TRBD2
v_call: TRBV9
j_call: TRBJ2-1
clone_size: NA
cdr3_aa: CASSTTLAGGYNEQFF
cdr3_nt: TGTGCCAGCAGCACCACCCTAGCGGGAGGATACAATGAGCAGTTCTTC

d_call: TRBD1
v_call: TRBV27
j_call: TRBJ1-2
clone_size: NA
cdr3_aa: CASSLTGVYGYTF
cdr3_nt: TGTGCCAGCAGTCTAACAGGGGTTTATGGCTACACCTTC

d_call: TRBD1
v_call: TRBV19
j_call: TRBJ1-1
clone_size: NA
cdr3_aa: CASSGPGQGRGNTEAFF
cdr3_nt: TGTGCCAGTAGTGGTCCGGGACAGGGACGGGGAAACACTGAAGCTTTCTTT

d_call: NA
v_call: TRBV7-9
j_call: TRBJ2-7
clone_size: NA
cdr3_aa: CASGKRQGGLEQYF
cdr3_nt: TGTGCCAGCGGTAAACGGCAGGGGGGACTCGAGCAGTACTTC

d_call: TRBD2
v_call: TRBV5-1
j_call: TRBJ2-7
clone_size: NA
cdr3_aa: CASSWQREGHSYEQYF
cdr3_nt: TGCGCCAGCAGCTGGCAGCGGGAGGGCCACTCCTACGAGCAGTACTTC

d_call: NA
v_call: TRBV5-4
j_call: TRBJ2-1
clone_size: NA
cdr3_aa: CASSYDSGSSYNEQFF
cdr3_nt: TGTGCCAGCAGCTATGACAGCGGAAGCTCCTACAATGAGCAGTTCTTC

d_call: NA
v_call: TRBV6-5
j_call: TRBJ1-2
clone_size: NA
cdr3_aa: CASSYVGGPYGYTF
cdr3_nt: TGTGCCAGCAGTTACGTGGGCGGTCCCTATGGCTACACCTTC

d_call: TRBD1
v_call: TRBV6-1
j_call: TRBJ2-1
clone_size: NA
cdr3_aa: CASSGTGGLLGDEQFF
cdr3_nt: TGTGCCAGCAGTGGGACAGGAGGACTCCTTGGCGATGAGCAGTTCTTC

d_call: TRBD2
v_call: TRBV7-7
j_call: TRBJ2-1
clone_size: NA
cdr3_aa: CASSLLVAGRGDEQFF
cdr3_nt: TGTGCCAGCAGCTTACTTGTAGCGGGAAGGGGGGATGAGCAGTTCTTC

d_call: NA
v_call: TRBV19
j_call: TRBJ1-1
clone_size: NA
cdr3_aa: CASSIRAGNTEAFF
cdr3_nt: TGTGCCAGTAGTATAAGGGCTGGGAACACTGAAGCTTTCTTT

d_call: TRBD2
v_call: TRBV5-4
j_call: TRBJ2-5
clone_size: NA
cdr3_aa: CASSSEARTSGMETQYF
cdr3_nt: TGTGCCAGCAGCTCCGAAGCCCGAACTAGCGGGATGGAGACCCAGTACTTC

d_call: TRBD1
v_call: TRBV5-1
j_call: TRBJ2-7
clone_size: NA
cdr3_aa: CASSLTGGEQYF
cdr3_nt: TGCGCCAGCAGCCTCACAGGGGGGGAGCAGTACTTC

d_call: TRBD2
v_call: TRBV7-6
j_call: TRBJ2-2
clone_size: NA
cdr3_aa: CASSFLAGTGELFF
cdr3_nt: TGTGCCAGCAGCTTCCTAGCGGGAACCGGGGAGCTGTTTTTT

d_call: NA
v_call: TRBV28
j_call: TRBJ2-1
clone_size: NA
cdr3_aa: CASRSTPPGTLNEQFF
cdr3_nt: TGTGCCAGCAGATCTACCCCGCCCGGGACTCTAAATGAGCAGTTCTTC

d_call: NA
v_call: TRBV5-1
j_call: TRBJ2-7
clone_size: NA
cdr3_aa: CASREGDSYEQYF
cdr3_nt: TGCGCCAGCAGGGAGGGGGACTCCTACGAGCAGTACTTC

d_call: TRBD1
v_call: TRBV7-8
j_call: TRBJ1-5
clone_size: NA
cdr3_aa: CASSYRDRGYISNQPQHF
cdr3_nt: TGTGCCAGCAGTTACCGGGACAGGGGCTATATTAGCAATCAGCCCCAGCATTTT

d_call: TRBD1
v_call: TRBV7-7
j_call: TRBJ2-5
clone_size: NA
cdr3_aa: CASSQGQGAGETQYF
cdr3_nt: TGTGCCAGCAGCCAAGGACAGGGGGCTGGAGAGACCCAGTACTTC

d_call: TRBD2
v_call: TRBV7-9
j_call: TRBJ2-5
clone_size: NA
cdr3_aa: CASSSGGSIGETQYF
cdr3_nt: TGTGCCAGCAGCTCCGGGGGGTCAATTGGAGAGACCCAGTACTTC

d_call: NA
v_call: TRBV5-1
j_call: TRBJ2-3
clone_size: NA
cdr3_aa: CASSPFDGSTDTQYF
cdr3_nt: TGCGCCAGCAGCCCTTTTGACGGGAGCACAGATACGCAGTATTTT

d_call: NA
v_call: TRBV6-1
j_call: TRBJ2-5
clone_size: NA
cdr3_aa: CRVGLLAEGETQYF
cdr3_nt: TGTCGGGTCGGGCTCTTGGCGGAGGGAGAGACCCAGTACTTC

d_call: NA
v_call: TRBV7-8
j_call: TRBJ2-2
clone_size: NA
cdr3_aa: CASSYPLGENTGELFF
cdr3_nt: TGTGCCAGCAGCTACCCCTTGGGGGAGAACACCGGGGAGCTGTTTTTT

d_call: NA
v_call: TRBV6-6
j_call: TRBJ2-5
clone_size: NA
cdr3_aa: CASSSAVQETQYF
cdr3_nt: TGTGCCAGCAGTTCGGCAGTCCAAGAGACCCAGTACTTC

d_call: NA
v_call: TRBV5-6
j_call: TRBJ2-7
clone_size: NA
cdr3_aa: CASSLDGVLHEQYF
cdr3_nt: TGTGCCAGCAGCTTGGACGGGGTCCTCCACGAGCAGTACTTC

d_call: TRBD1
v_call: TRBV28
j_call: TRBJ1-3
clone_size: once
cdr3_aa: CASSPPGGFGNTIYF
cdr3_nt: TGTGCCAGCAGTCCCCCAGGGGGCTTTGGAAACACCATATATTTT

d_call: TRBD2
v_call: TRBV19
j_call: TRBJ2-1
clone_size: NA
cdr3_aa: CASSQGLAAYNEQFF
cdr3_nt: TGTGCCAGTAGTCAGGGCCTAGCGGCTTACAATGAGCAGTTCTTC

d_call: TRBD1
v_call: TRBV5-4
j_call: TRBJ2-6
clone_size: once
cdr3_aa: CASPGQGISGANVLTF
cdr3_nt: TGTGCCAGTCCGGGACAGGGAATCTCTGGGGCCAACGTCCTGACTTTC

d_call: TRBD1
v_call: TRBV27
j_call: TRBJ1-2
clone_size: NA
cdr3_aa: CASGLTGSYGYTF
cdr3_nt: TGTGCCAGCGGGTTGACAGGGTCCTATGGCTACACCTTC

d_call: NA
v_call: TRBV19
j_call: TRBJ1-5
clone_size: NA
cdr3_aa: CASSIWGPSNQPQHF
cdr3_nt: TGTGCCAGTAGTATTTGGGGGCCTAGCAATCAGCCCCAGCATTTT

d_call: NA
v_call: TRBV5-4
j_call: TRBJ1-5
clone_size: NA
cdr3_aa: CASSLAGGSQPQHF
cdr3_nt: TGTGCCAGCAGCTTGGCGGGGGGATCTCAGCCCCAGCATTTT

d_call: NA
v_call: TRBV28
j_call: TRBJ1-1
clone_size: once
cdr3_aa: CASSLSTNTEAFF
cdr3_nt: TGTGCCAGCAGTTTATCAACGAACACTGAAGCTTTCTTT

d_call: NA
v_call: TRBV7-6
j_call: TRBJ2-1
clone_size: NA
cdr3_aa: CASSLNSGQAYNEQFF
cdr3_nt: TGTGCCAGCAGCTTAAATTCGGGACAAGCCTACAATGAGCAGTTCTTC

d_call: TRBD1
v_call: TRBV28
j_call: TRBJ1-2
clone_size: NA
cdr3_aa: CASSPFGTVYGYTF
cdr3_nt: TGTGCCAGCAGCCCCTTCGGGACAGTCTATGGCTACACCTTC

d_call: TRBD1
v_call: TRBV28
j_call: TRBJ2-2
clone_size: NA
cdr3_aa: CASRSTGGGTGELFF
cdr3_nt: TGTGCCAGCAGGTCGACAGGGGGAGGCACCGGGGAGCTGTTTTTT

d_call: TRBD2
v_call: TRBV28
j_call: TRBJ2-1
clone_size: NA
cdr3_aa: CASRGLSGRSNEQFF
cdr3_nt: TGTGCCAGCAGGGGCCTTAGCGGGAGGTCCAATGAGCAGTTCTTC

d_call: TRBD1
v_call: TRBV7-8
j_call: TRBJ2-1
clone_size: NA
cdr3_aa: CASSLYTGETLMNEQFF
cdr3_nt: TGTGCCAGCAGCTTATACACAGGGGAAACGCTAATGAATGAGCAGTTCTTC

d_call: TRBD1
v_call: TRBV27
j_call: TRBJ2-7
clone_size: NA
cdr3_aa: CASKFGQGAYEQYF
cdr3_nt: TGTGCCAGCAAATTCGGACAGGGGGCCTACGAGCAGTACTTC

d_call: NA
v_call: TRBV5-6
j_call: TRBJ1-4
clone_size: NA
cdr3_aa: CASSLWGTNEKLFF
cdr3_nt: TGTGCCAGCAGCTTATGGGGAACTAATGAAAAACTGTTTTTT